One sample yielded the 27 T cell receptor beta chains listed below, sequenced in a study of blood T cell repertoires in COVID-19. Produced via immunoSEQ multiplex PCR; TCRdb's table is partial and in-frame only. Found here are 14,000 to 15,000 clones, about 92% of them singletons; the top ten hold approximately 7.1%. The sequenced material came from peripheral blood. The receptors shown here come from a human donor with active COVID-19. The donor label of this sample is uncertain.

V is TRBV13 and J is TRBJ2-5; 10 nucleotides agree with TRBD2. The CDR3 spans 16 residues. Germline loops: CDR1 PRHDT, CDR2 FYEKMQ (reference sequence). After removal of 6 bases from V and 2 bases from J, the junction contained 9 bases not matched to a gene. CDR3 coding DNA: TGTGCCAGCAGGCGGTTAGCGGGGGGCCCGCAAGAGACCCAGTACTTC. It codes for CASRRLAGGPQETQYF.

The genes are TRBV7-8 and TRBJ2-2; possible D gene TRBD1, 6 bases. CDR1 is SGHVS, CDR2 FQNEAQ, per germline. With 6 bases removed from V and 1 base from J, the gap between germline ends came to 15 bases. The CDR3 totals 16 residues. The CDR3 DNA reads TGTGCCAGCAGAACCCTCAGGGGACAGAACACCGGGGAGCTGTTTTTT. It yields the protein CASRTLRGQNTGELFF. Full variable domain (outside the CDR3, taken from reference TRBV7-8 and TRBJ2-2): GAGVSQSPRYKVAKRGQDVALRCDPISGHVSLFWYQQALGQGPEFLTYFQNEAQLDKSGLPSDRFFAERPEGSVSTLKIQRTQQEDSAVYLCASRTLRGQNTGELFFGEGSRLTVL.

The chain has TRBV5-6 and TRBJ2-7; D is unresolved. V dropped 0 bases and J dropped 6 bases, with 10 bases sitting between them. The CDR3 has 13 residues. Looked up from germline, CDR1 is SGHDT and CDR2 is YYEEEE. The CDR3 reads CASSLGLPGEQYF. The CDR3, as DNA: TGTGCCAGCAGCTTGGGCCTGCCCGGCGAGCAGTACTTC.

This chain uses TRBV27 with TRBJ1-1, with a weak D call TRBD1 (5 bases). Germline V gene sequence: CDR1 MNHEY, CDR2 SMNVEV (reference sequence). Deletions cut 5 bases from V and 0 bases from J, with 16 bases between. The CDR3 is made up of 16 amino acids. This CDR3 reads CASSTGDRLMNTEAFF. CDR3 sequence (DNA): TGTGCCAGCAGTACGGGCGACAGACTCATGAACACTGAAGCTTTCTTT.

The gene calls are TRBV5-1 and TRBJ2-1, with TRBD2 identical over 12 bases. This CDR3 contains 17 residues. Germline-derived CDR1 and CDR2 are SGHRS and YFSETQ. With V trimmed by 0 bases and J by 5 bases, 6 bases remained unmatched. The CDR3, as DNA: TGCGCCAGCAGCTTGGGACTAGCGGGAGACAGGGACAATGAGCAGTTCTTC. Its protein product is CASSLGLAGDRDNEQFF.

The chain employs TRBV10-1 and TRBJ2-7; possibly TRBD1 for D (6 bases). The germline CDR1 and CDR2 sequences are WNHNN and SYGVQD (reference sequence). CDR3 length equals 13 residues. The V and J ends lost 3 bases and 9 bases respectively, with 15 bases between them. CDR3 sequence: CASSEAGANVQYF. The CDR3 bases are TGCGCCAGCAGTGAAGCAGGGGCGAATGTGCAGTACTTC.

The chain employs TRBV7-2 and TRBJ2-7; TRBD1 is a possible D gene (5 bases). Germline CDR1 reads SGHTA; CDR2 reads FQGNSA. This CDR3 comprises 16 residues. V shed 5 bases and J shed 0 bases, with 17 bases lying between them. CDR3 coding DNA: TGTGCCAGCAGCCGCGACAGAATTTGGAGCTCCTACGAGCAGTACTTC. Translation: CASSRDRIWSSYEQYF.

The CDR3 DNA sequence: TGTGCCTGGAGTGTTTCGACAGGCTCCTACAATGAGCAGTTCTTC. Amino acid sequence: CAWSVSTGSYNEQFF. The chain links TRBV30 to TRBJ2-1; possibly TRBD1 for D (6 bases). CDR3 size: 15 residues. V lost 0 bases and J lost 0, with 9 bases in between. The germline V gene has CDR1 GTSNPN and CDR2 SVGIG (reference sequence). The full variable domain, with the rest looked up from reference TRBV30 and TRBJ2-1, is SQTIHQWPATLVQPVGSPLSLECTVEGTSNPNLYWYRQAAGRGLQLLFYSVGIGQISSEVPQNLSASRPQDRQFILSSKKLLLSDSGFYLCAWSVSTGSYNEQFFGPGTRLTVL.

CDR3 nucleotide sequence: TGTGCCAGCAGCACAGACAGGGGGCTAGGTGGCTACACCTTC. This gives the protein CASSTDRGLGGYTF. J is TRBJ1-2 and V is TRBV5-4; 10 bases match TRBD1. The germline V gene has CDR1 SGHNT and CDR2 YYREEE (reference sequence). Trimming at V came to 4 bases and at J to 7 bases, leaving 7 bases not matched to a gene. The CDR3 loop spans 14 amino acids.

This sequence joins TRBV14 and TRBJ2-7; TRBD1 aligns across 9 bases. V trimming: 4 bases; J trimming: 4 bases; junction bases outside the gene matches: 8. Germline assignment: CDR1 SGHDN and CDR2 FVKESK. This CDR3 contains 15 residues. The CDR3 sequence: CASSRSGTGLYEQYF. The CDR3 DNA reads as TGTGCCAGCAGCCGCTCCGGGACAGGGTTATACGAGCAGTACTTC. The full variable domain, rest sourced from reference TRBV14 and TRBJ2-7, is EAGVTQFPSHSVIEKGQTVTLRCDPISGHDNLYWYRRVMGKEIKFLLHFVKESKQDESGMPNNRFLAERTGGTYSTLKVQPAELEDSGVYFCASSRSGTGLYEQYFGPGTRLTVT.

The chain has TRBV20-1 and TRBJ2-3; tentative D call: TRBD2 (5 bases). Trimming removed 7 bases at V and 3 bases at J, with 8 bases between. The germline V gene has CDR1 DFQATT and CDR2 SNEGSKA (reference sequence). The CDR3 totals 11 residues. CDR3 coding DNA: TGCAGTGGACGGGGAACAGATACGCAGTATTTT. Protein: CSGRGTDTQYF.

The genes are TRBV19 and TRBJ1-1, with 10 bases matching TRBD1. After removal of 4 bases from V and 12 bases from J, the junction contained 5 bases not matched to a gene. The CDR3 contains 12 residues. Germline values: CDR1 LNHDA, CDR2 SQIVND (reference sequence). The CDR3 DNA reads as TGTGCCAGTAGTAAAGGACAGGGGGGGACTTTCTTT. Its translation is CASSKGQGGTFF.

J is TRBJ2-7 and V is TRBV7-2; 9 bases agree with TRBD1. The CDR3 runs to 16 residues. After removal of 4 bases from V and 3 bases from J, the junction contained 10 bases not matched to a gene. The germline V gene has CDR1 SGHTA and CDR2 FQGNSA. The CDR3 region has the DNA TGTGCCAGCAGCTCTAGACCGGGACAGGGAGTCTACGAGCAGTACTTC. This codes for CASSSRPGQGVYEQYF. Together with reference TRBV7-2 and TRBJ2-7, the CDR3 gives the full variable domain: GAGVSQSPSNKVTEKGKDVELRCDPISGHTALYWYRQSLGQGLEFLIYFQGNSAPDKSGLPSDRFSAERTGGSVSTLTIQRTQQEDSAVYLCASSSRPGQGVYEQYFGPGTRLTVT.

The chain recombines TRBV19 with TRBJ2-5; 8 bases agree with TRBD2. This CDR3 has 13 amino acids. The trim removed 4 bases at V and 5 bases at J, leaving 3 bases unmatched. Germline V gene data show CDR1 as LNHDA and CDR2 as SQIVND (reference sequence). In nucleotides, the CDR3 is TGTGCCAGTAGTACCGCTAGCGGGGAGACCCAGTACTTC. This codes for CASSTASGETQYF.

The CDR3 bases are TGTGCCAGCAGCTCCCCGGGACAGGGTTACGAGACCCAGTACTTC. Protein: CASSSPGQGYETQYF. The chain employs TRBV7-9 and TRBJ2-5; 9 positions match TRBD1. Germline V gene data show CDR1 as SEHNR and CDR2 as FQNEAQ (reference sequence). Trimming cost V 4 bases and J 5 bases; bases outside gene matches: 8. The CDR3 has 15 amino acids.

This chain joins TRBV19 and TRBJ1-5; 7 nucleotides agree with TRBD1. Germline V CDR1 and CDR2: LNHDA, SQIVND (reference sequence). The CDR3 loop spans 14 amino acids. The trim removed 6 bases at V and 6 bases at J, leaving 8 bases unmatched. The CDR3 sequence is CASRRDREAQPQHF. The CDR3 DNA is TGTGCCAGTAGACGCGACAGGGAAGCTCAGCCCCAGCATTTT.

To note about this clone: Other DNA sequences in the sample encode the same CDR3. The chain links TRBV28 to TRBJ2-6, with TRBD1 as a possible D gene (6 bases). Germline V gene lookup returns CDR1 MDHEN and CDR2 SYDVKM. V was trimmed by 10 bases and J by 0 bases, leaving 16 bases between them. The CDR3 length is 16 residues. The chain's CDR3 is CAIKGQRASGANVLTF. CDR3 nucleotides: TGTGCCATCAAAGGACAGAGAGCCTCTGGGGCCAACGTCCTGACTTTC. The complete variable domain, with remaining parts taken from reference TRBV28 and TRBJ2-6, reads DVKVTQSSRYLVKRTGEKVFLECVQDMDHENMFWYRQDPGLGLRLIYFSYDVKMKEKGDIPEGYSVSREKKERFSLILESASTNQTSMYLCAIKGQRASGANVLTFGAGSRLTVL.

This rearrangement joins TRBV5-1 to TRBJ2-7, with 7 bases that match TRBD1. Per germline, CDR1 SGHRS and CDR2 YFSETQ. J lost 4 bases, V lost 4 bases, and 11 bases had no gene match. This CDR3 is built from 15 residues. Here the CDR3 reads CASSTTRQGTYEQYF. In DNA, the CDR3 is TGCGCCAGCAGCACCACAAGACAGGGTACTTACGAGCAGTACTTC.

The V and J genes are TRBV5-1 and TRBJ2-1; no firm D call. The V end was cut by 1 base, the J end by 0 bases, with 11 bases between. Germline lookup yields CDR1 SGHRS and CDR2 YFSETQ. The CDR3 totals 16 residues. The CDR3 loop reads CASSLSAASSYNEQFF. DNA of the CDR3: TGCGCCAGCAGCTTGTCTGCGGCCAGCTCCTACAATGAGCAGTTCTTC. The variable domain in full, with the rest retrieved from reference TRBV5-1 and TRBJ2-1, is KAGVTQTPRYLIKTRGQQVTLSCSPISGHRSVSWYQQTPGQGLQFLFEYFSETQRNKGNFPGRFSGRQFSNSRSEMNVSTLELGDSALYLCASSLSAASSYNEQFFGPGTRLTVL.

The chain links TRBV2 to TRBJ2-7, with D perhaps TRBD1 (5 bases). CDR3 length equals 14 residues. Looked up from germline, CDR1 is SNHLY and CDR2 is FYNNEI. Trimming shortened V by 6 bases and J by 6 bases, and 18 bases separated the two germline ends. The CDR3 here is CASSPRTTLSEQYF. CDR3 in DNA: TGTGCCAGCAGCCCCCGGACAACCCTCAGCGAGCAGTACTTC.

This chain uses TRBV5-4 with TRBJ2-1; 10 bases align to TRBD2. Per germline, CDR1 SGHNT and CDR2 YYREEE (reference sequence). This CDR3 has 16 residues. The trim removed 3 bases at V and 7 bases at J, leaving 10 bases unmatched. CDR3 loop: CASSSYLSGGYNEQFF. For the CDR3, the DNA is TGTGCCAGCAGCTCCTACCTTAGCGGGGGGTATAATGAGCAGTTCTTC. The whole variable domain, remainder taken from reference TRBV5-4 and TRBJ2-1, is ETGVTQSPTHLIKTRGQQVTLRCSSQSGHNTVSWYQQALGQGPQFIFQYYREEENGRGNFPPRFSGLQFPNYSSELNVNALELDDSALYLCASSSYLSGGYNEQFFGPGTRLTVL.

The chain employs TRBV6-6 and TRBJ1-2; D is uncertain. Germline loops: CDR1 MNHNY, CDR2 SVGAGI (reference sequence). This CDR3 has 13 amino acids. The ends were cut back, 5 bases at V and 2 bases at J, with 9 bases in the middle. The CDR3 loop reads CASSKPANYGYTF. The CDR3 coding sequence is TGTGCCAGCAGTAAGCCAGCGAACTATGGCTACACCTTC.

The J gene is TRBJ2-2, the V gene TRBV27, with 7 positions matching TRBD1. V lost 4 bases, J lost 4 bases, and 6 bases stayed unmatched. Germline values: CDR1 MNHEY, CDR2 SMNVEV (reference sequence). This CDR3 is built from 15 residues. The chain's CDR3 is CASSSYRGPTGELFF. The CDR3 DNA follows: TGTGCCAGCAGTTCTTACAGGGGACCCACCGGGGAGCTGTTTTTT.

This chain uses TRBV7-9 with TRBJ2-1; 9 bases match TRBD1. The V gene's germline CDR1 is SEHNR and CDR2 FQNEAQ (reference sequence). Losses at the gene ends were 5 bases for V and 9 bases for J; bases not matched to a gene: 17. The CDR3 length is 17 residues. The CDR3 reads CASSPQPFPGQGVEQFF. CDR3 DNA: TGTGCCAGCAGCCCCCAGCCCTTCCCGGGACAGGGTGTTGAGCAGTTCTTC.

The chain links TRBV5-4 to TRBJ2-1; 8 bases are shared with TRBD2. There are 16 residues in the CDR3. Germline values: CDR1 SGHNT, CDR2 YYREEE (reference sequence). J gave up 7 bases and V 4 bases, and 13 bases lay outside the gene matches. The CDR3 protein is CASSPTSGKGNNEQFF. The CDR3 nucleotides are TGTGCCAGCAGCCCAACTAGCGGCAAGGGGAATAATGAGCAGTTCTTC.

This clone was counted a single time. The chain links TRBV15 to TRBJ2-7; D perhaps matches TRBD1 (5 bases). Germline CDR1 LNHNV, CDR2 YYDKDF (reference sequence). V lost 2 bases to trimming and J lost 1 base, with 9 bases between them. The CDR3 extends over 14 amino acids. The CDR3 DNA is TGTGCCACCAGCAGATCCGACAGATCCTACGAGCAGTACTTC. Translating gives CATSRSDRSYEQYF.

The V call is TRBV27, the J call TRBJ2-1; TRBD2 aligns across 10 bases. There are 16 residues in the CDR3. The germline V gene has CDR1 MNHEY and CDR2 SMNVEV (reference sequence). With V trimmed by 2 bases and J by 5 bases, 6 bases remained unmatched. CDR3 loop: CASSLIPAGGNNEQFF. The CDR3 DNA reads TGTGCCAGCAGTTTAATCCCAGCGGGAGGGAACAATGAGCAGTTCTTC.